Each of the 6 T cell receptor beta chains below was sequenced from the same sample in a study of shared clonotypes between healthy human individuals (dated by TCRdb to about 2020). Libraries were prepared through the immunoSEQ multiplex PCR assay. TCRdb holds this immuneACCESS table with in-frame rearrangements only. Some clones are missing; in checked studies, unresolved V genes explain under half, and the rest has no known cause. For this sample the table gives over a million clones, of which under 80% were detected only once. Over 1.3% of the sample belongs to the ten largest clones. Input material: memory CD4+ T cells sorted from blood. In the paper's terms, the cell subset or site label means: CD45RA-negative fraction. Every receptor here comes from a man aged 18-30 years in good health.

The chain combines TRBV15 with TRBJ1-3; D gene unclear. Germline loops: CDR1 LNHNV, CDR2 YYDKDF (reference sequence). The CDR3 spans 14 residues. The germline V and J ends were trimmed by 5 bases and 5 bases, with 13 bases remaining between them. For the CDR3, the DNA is TGTGCCACCAGCCGGGCGCCGTCCAGAAACACCATATATTTT. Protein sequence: CATSRAPSRNTIYF.

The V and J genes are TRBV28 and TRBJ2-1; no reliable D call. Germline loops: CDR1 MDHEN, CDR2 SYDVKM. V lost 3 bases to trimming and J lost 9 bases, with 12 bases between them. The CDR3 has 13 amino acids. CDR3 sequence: CASSFLQLGEQFF. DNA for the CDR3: TGTGCCAGCAGTTTCCTACAGCTAGGTGAGCAGTTCTTC.

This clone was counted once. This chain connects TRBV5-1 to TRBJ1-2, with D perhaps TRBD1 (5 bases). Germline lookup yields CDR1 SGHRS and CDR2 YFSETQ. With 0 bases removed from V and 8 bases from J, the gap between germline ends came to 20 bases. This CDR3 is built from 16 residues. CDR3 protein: CASSLAPTAQGRGYTF. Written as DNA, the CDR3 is TGCGCCAGCAGCTTGGCTCCGACCGCCCAGGGTCGCGGCTACACCTTC.

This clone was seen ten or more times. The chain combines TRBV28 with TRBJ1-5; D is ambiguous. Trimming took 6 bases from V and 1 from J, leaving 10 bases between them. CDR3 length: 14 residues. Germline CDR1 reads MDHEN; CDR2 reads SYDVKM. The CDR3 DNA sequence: TGTGCCAGCAGAGTTCAGTGGAGCAATCAGCCCCAGCATTTT. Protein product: CASRVQWSNQPQHF.

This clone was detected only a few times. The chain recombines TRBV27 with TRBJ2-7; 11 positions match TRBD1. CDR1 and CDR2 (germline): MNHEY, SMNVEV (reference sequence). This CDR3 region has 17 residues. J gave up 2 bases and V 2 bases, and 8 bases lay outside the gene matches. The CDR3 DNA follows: TGTGCCAGCAGTTTAAACCCTCGGGGACAGGGGGCCTACGAGCAGTACTTC. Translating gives CASSLNPRGQGAYEQYF.

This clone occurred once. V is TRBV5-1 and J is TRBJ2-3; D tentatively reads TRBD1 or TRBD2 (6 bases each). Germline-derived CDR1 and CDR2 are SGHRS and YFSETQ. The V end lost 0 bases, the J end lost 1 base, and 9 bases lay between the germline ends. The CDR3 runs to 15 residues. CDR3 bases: TGCGCCAGCAGCTTGGGCCGGGGGCGCACAGATACGCAGTATTTT. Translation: CASSLGRGRTDTQYF.